This is a list of T cell receptor beta chains from one sample in a study of cytomegalovirus exposure and HLA in healthy donors. Repertoires were generated with immunoSEQ multiplex PCR, while TCRdb's copy carries only in-frame clones and drops some. The sample consists of roughly 130,000 clones, about 70% of them appearing once. Material: PBMCs. The receptors derive from a woman in her sixties or seventies in good health and CMV-seropositive. The CDR3 runs from the conserved cysteine through the conserved F or W. D genes are given only for firm matches. The listing skips clone size in some rows; elsewhere it reads once, few, many or a size class.

J	size	D	V	DNA	CDR3
TRBJ1-1	few	TRBD1	TRBV5-1	TGCGCCAGCAGCTTTTACGGGACAGGGCAGATGAACACTGAAGCTTTCTTT	CASSFYGTGQMNTEAFF
TRBJ1-1	-	TRBD1	TRBV27	TGTGCCAGCAGTTCCATCAGGGGGTTGACTTTCTTT	CASSSIRGLTFF
TRBJ2-1	-	-	TRBV11-1	TGTGCCAGCAGCTTTCGGTCCGGGTATTATGAGCAGTTCTTC	CASSFRSGYYEQFF
TRBJ2-5	-	-	TRBV7-8	TGTGCCAGCAGCTCCCGCGCGGAAGAGACCCAGTACTTC	CASSSRAEETQYF
TRBJ2-3	-	TRBD2	TRBV4-1	TGCGCCAGCAGCCAAAGCCGGGGGGGAATTGCGGCAGATACGCAGTATTTT	CASSQSRGGIAADTQYF
TRBJ1-2	-	TRBD1	TRBV6-5	TGCGCCAGCAGGGAGACAGGGGGAGGTGACTATGGCTACACCTTC	CASRETGGGDYGYTF
TRBJ2-7	few	-	TRBV28	TGTGCCATCACTTTATCCCGTCGGGGCGAGCAGTACTTC	CAITLSRRGEQYF
TRBJ2-7	-	-	TRBV11-2	TGTGCCAGCAGCTTAGTCGCGGGAATAGGATACGAGCAGTACTTC	CASSLVAGIGYEQYF
TRBJ1-2	few	-	TRBV5-1	TGCGCCAGCAGCTTGGATGCGGCCGCTAACTATGGCTACACCTTC	CASSLDAAANYGYTF
TRBJ2-2	-	-	TRBV10-1	TGCGCCAGCAGGGGGACTGCAACCGGGGAGCTGTTTTTT	CASRGTATGELFF
TRBJ2-6	-	-	TRBV9	TGTGCCAGCACGTCTGGGGCCAACGTCCTGACTTTC	CASTSGANVLTF
TRBJ1-2	-	-	TRBV19	TGTGCCAGTAGAGGGGCTTTCTATGGCTACACCTTC	CASRGAFYGYTF
TRBJ1-1	few	TRBD1	TRBV19	TGTGCCAGTAGTACTACCGGGACAGCCAACACTGAAGCTTTCTTT	CASSTTGTANTEAFF
TRBJ2-6	-	-	TRBV19	TGTGCCAGTAACGAGGTGGGGGCAAACTCTGGGGCCAACGTCCTGACTTTC	CASNEVGANSGANVLTF
TRBJ2-5	once	-	TRBV9	TGTGCCAGCAGCGCCCCCCTCCAAGAGACCCAGTACTTC	CASSAPLQETQYF
TRBJ1-1	-	-	TRBV7-3	TGTGCCAGCAGCCCGTCAATCGGGGAAACTGAAGCTTTCTTT	CASSPSIGETEAFF
TRBJ2-7	few	-	TRBV19	TGTGCCAGTAGTATGGTCAGCGGGACAGGTCCCTACGAGCAGTACTTC	CASSMVSGTGPYEQYF
TRBJ1-6	-	TRBD1	TRBV27	TGTGCCAGCAGTTACGACAGGGGTGGTTCACCCCTCCACTTT	CASSYDRGGSPLHF
TRBJ1-4	-	-	TRBV11-2	TGTGCCAGCAGCTTCCAGACAGCTACTCCGAGGGAAAAACTGTTTTTT	CASSFQTATPREKLFF
TRBJ2-2	-	-	TRBV9	TGTGCCAGCAGCACCCGGAGAGAAGGTTGGGCCGGGGAGCTGTTTTTT	CASSTRREGWAGELFF
TRBJ1-2	-	-	TRBV18	TGTGCCAGCTCACCGGACATCTATGGCTACACCTTC	CASSPDIYGYTF
TRBJ2-7	-	TRBD1	TRBV11-2	TGTGCCAGCAGCTTAACGGACAGGGGAACCTACGAGCAGTACTTC	CASSLTDRGTYEQYF
TRBJ2-5	-	TRBD2	TRBV7-3	TGTGCCAGCAGCTTAATGGCTAGCGGCCAAGAGACCCAGTACTTC	CASSLMASGQETQYF
TRBJ2-2	-	-	TRBV11-1	TGTGCCAGCGGGTGGCAGGTGGACACCGGGGAGCTGTTTTTT	CASGWQVDTGELFF
TRBJ1-2	few	-	TRBV5-1	TGCGCCAGCAGCTCTAACAGGGTAGGCAATGGCTACACCTTC	CASSSNRVGNGYTF
TRBJ2-4	-	-	TRBV29-1	TGCAGCGTTGAGACCCGGGAGGGGGCTAAAAACATTCAGTACTTC	CSVETREGAKNIQYF
TRBJ1-1	once	-	TRBV29-1	TGCAGCGTGGCGACAGGCCCAAACACCAGTGAAGCTTTCTTT	CSVATGPNTSEAFF
TRBJ1-6	-	-	TRBV5-1	TGCGCCAGCAGCCGAGGGACATTTAATAATTCACCCCTCCACTTT	CASSRGTFNNSPLHF
TRBJ1-1	-	-	TRBV7-3	TGTGCCAGCAGCCCGGGAGGACAGTCAGCTTTCTTT	CASSPGGQSAFF
TRBJ1-4	-	-	TRBV10-1	TGCGCCAGCAGAGCGTTTAGGGCCACTAGGGAAAAACTGTTTTTT	CASRAFRATREKLFF
TRBJ1-1	few	-	TRBV18	TGTGCCAGCTCACGGGGCGGGGGAGACAACACTGAAGCTTTCTTT	CASSRGGGDNTEAFF
TRBJ1-4	few	-	TRBV6-5	TGTGCCAGCAGATCAGGATACTCCCAGGAAAAACTGTTTTTT	CASRSGYSQEKLFF
TRBJ2-5	-	-	TRBV5-1	TGCGCCAGCAGGCCTGTTCTTGGCGGGGAGACCCAGTACTTC	CASRPVLGGETQYF
TRBJ2-7	few	-	TRBV2	TGTGCCAGCATGGAGGGCCCCCCTATTGAGCAGTACTTC	CASMEGPPIEQYF
TRBJ1-2	-	-	TRBV18	TGTGCCAGCTCCCCAGGGCCTTCCTATGGCTACACCTTC	CASSPGPSYGYTF
TRBJ2-1	-	TRBD2	TRBV6-1	TGTGCCAGCTCGGGACTAGCGGGGGGGCACGGTGAGCAGTTCTTC	CASSGLAGGHGEQFF
TRBJ2-7	-	-	TRBV6-6	TGTGCCAGCAGCTCTGCCTCCCGGGAGCAGTACTTC	CASSSASREQYF
TRBJ2-1	-	-	TRBV11-2	TGTGCCAGCACTCTAGCCTCGAGCTCCTACAATGAGCAGTTCTTC	CASTLASSSYNEQFF
TRBJ1-4	few	-	TRBV2	TGTGCCAGCAGTTGGGAGGAAAAACTGTTTTTT	CASSWEEKLFF
TRBJ2-3	-	TRBD2	TRBV6-4	TGTGCCAGCAGTACGTCCGGGACTAGCGGCCCCGGGTATACGCAGTATTTT	CASSTSGTSGPGYTQYF
TRBJ1-2	-	TRBD1	TRBV5-1	TGCGCCAGCAGTACAGGGGAAGCTAACTATGGCTACACCTTC	CASSTGEANYGYTF
TRBJ1-5	-	-	TRBV4-1	TGCGCCAGCAGCCTTGCGCAGGGTACCCGCAATCAGCCCCAGCATTTT	CASSLAQGTRNQPQHF
TRBJ2-1	-	TRBD2	TRBV9	TGTGCCAGCAGCGAACAGGGCGGGAGGAATGAGCAGTTCTTC	CASSEQGGRNEQFF
TRBJ1-5	-	-	TRBV4-1	TGCGCCAGCAGCCAAGGCCAGAGACTCAATCAGCCCCAGCATTTT	CASSQGQRLNQPQHF
TRBJ1-2	-	-	TRBV29-1	TGCAGCGTCGTCCGGGCTAACTATGGCTACACCTTC	CSVVRANYGYTF
TRBJ1-4	-	-	TRBV14	TGTGCCAGCAGTCACGGGGGAGGCGAAAAACTGTTTTTT	CASSHGGGEKLFF